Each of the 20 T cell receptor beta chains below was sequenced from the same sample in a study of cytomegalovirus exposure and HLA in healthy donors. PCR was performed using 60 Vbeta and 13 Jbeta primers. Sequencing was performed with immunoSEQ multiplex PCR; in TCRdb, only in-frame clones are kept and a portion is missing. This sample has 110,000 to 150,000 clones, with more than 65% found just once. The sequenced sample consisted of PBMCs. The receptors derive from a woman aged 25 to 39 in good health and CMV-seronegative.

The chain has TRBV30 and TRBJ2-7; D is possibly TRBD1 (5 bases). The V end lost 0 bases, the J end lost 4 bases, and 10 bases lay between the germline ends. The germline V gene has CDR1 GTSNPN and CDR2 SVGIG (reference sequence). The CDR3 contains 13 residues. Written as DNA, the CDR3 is TGTGCCTGGAGTGTAGTGACAGATTACGAGCAGTACTTC. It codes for CAWSVVTDYEQYF.

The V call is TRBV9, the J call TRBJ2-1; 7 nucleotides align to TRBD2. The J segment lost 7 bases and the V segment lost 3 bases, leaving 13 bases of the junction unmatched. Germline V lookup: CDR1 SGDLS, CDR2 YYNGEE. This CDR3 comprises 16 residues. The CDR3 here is CASSGLGAGSGNEQFF. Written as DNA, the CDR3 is TGTGCCAGCAGCGGGCTGGGAGCGGGATCTGGGAATGAGCAGTTCTTC.

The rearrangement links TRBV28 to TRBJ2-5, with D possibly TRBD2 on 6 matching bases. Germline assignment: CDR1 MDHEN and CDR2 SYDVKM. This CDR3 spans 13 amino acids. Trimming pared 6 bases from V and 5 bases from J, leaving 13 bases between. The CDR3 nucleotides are TGTGCCAGCAGAGAGGGACTTTGGGAGACCCAGTACTTC. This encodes CASREGLWETQYF.

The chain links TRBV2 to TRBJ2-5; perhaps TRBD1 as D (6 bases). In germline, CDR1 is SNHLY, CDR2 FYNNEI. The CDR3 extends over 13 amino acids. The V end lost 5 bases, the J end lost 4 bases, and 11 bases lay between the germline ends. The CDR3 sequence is CASSTDSRETQYF. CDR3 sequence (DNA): TGTGCCAGCAGTACGGACAGTAGAGAGACCCAGTACTTC.

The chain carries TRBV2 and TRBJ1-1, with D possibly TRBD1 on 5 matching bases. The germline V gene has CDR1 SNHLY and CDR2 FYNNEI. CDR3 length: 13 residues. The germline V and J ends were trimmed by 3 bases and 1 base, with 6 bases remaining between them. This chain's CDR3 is CASSDQGNTEAFF. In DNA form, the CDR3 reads TGTGCCAGCAGTGACCAGGGGAACACTGAAGCTTTCTTT. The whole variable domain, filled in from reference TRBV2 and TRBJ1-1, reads EPEVTQTPSHQVTQMGQEVILRCVPISNHLYFYWYRQILGQKVEFLVSFYNNEISEKSEIFDDQFSVERPDGSNFTLKIRSTKLEDSAMYFCASSDQGNTEAFFGQGTRLTVV.

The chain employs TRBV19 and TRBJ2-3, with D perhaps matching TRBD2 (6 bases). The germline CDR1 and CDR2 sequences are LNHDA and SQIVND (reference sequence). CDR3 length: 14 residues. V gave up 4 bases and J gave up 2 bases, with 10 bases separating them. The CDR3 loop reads CASSSSGATDTQYF. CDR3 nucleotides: TGTGCCAGTAGTAGTAGCGGCGCCACAGATACGCAGTATTTT. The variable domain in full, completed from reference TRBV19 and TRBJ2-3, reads DGGITQSPKYLFRKEGQNVTLSCEQNLNHDAMYWYRQDPGQGLRLIYYSQIVNDFQKGDIAEGYSVSREKKESFPLTVTSAQKNPTAFYLCASSSSGATDTQYFGPGTRLTVL.

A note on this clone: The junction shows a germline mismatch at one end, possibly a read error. CDR3 in amino acids: CASGLGLAGGPGTQYF. The CDR3 DNA reads TGCGCCAGCGGCTTGGGACTAGCGGGAGGGCCGGGGACCCAGTACTTC. This chain connects TRBV5-1 to TRBJ2-5; 16 positions agree with TRBD2. Germline V gives CDR1 SGHRS, CDR2 YFSETQ. The CDR3 spans 16 residues.

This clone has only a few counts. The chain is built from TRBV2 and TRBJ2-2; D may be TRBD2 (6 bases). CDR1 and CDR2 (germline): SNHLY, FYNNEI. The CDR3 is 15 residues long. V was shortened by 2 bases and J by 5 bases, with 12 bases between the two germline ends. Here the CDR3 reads CASSEREEATGELFF. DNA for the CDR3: TGTGCCAGCAGTGAAAGGGAGGAGGCTACCGGGGAGCTGTTTTTT.

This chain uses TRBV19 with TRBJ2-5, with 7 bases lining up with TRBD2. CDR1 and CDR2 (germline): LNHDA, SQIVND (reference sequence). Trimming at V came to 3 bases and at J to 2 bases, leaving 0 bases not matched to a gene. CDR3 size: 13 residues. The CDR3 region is CASSMGGQETQYF. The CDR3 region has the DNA TGTGCCAGTAGTATGGGGGGGCAAGAGACCCAGTACTTC.

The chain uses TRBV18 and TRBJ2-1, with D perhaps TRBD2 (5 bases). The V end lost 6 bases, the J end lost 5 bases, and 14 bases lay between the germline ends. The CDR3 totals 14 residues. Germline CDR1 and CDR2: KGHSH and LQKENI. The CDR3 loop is CASSLGSGHNEQFF. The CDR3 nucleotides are TGTGCCAGCTCTCTGGGGAGCGGTCACAATGAGCAGTTCTTC.

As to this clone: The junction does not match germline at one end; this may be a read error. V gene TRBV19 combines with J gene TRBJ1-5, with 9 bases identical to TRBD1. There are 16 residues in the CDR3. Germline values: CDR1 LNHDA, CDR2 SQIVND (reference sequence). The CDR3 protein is CASSTGQGIRKQPQHF. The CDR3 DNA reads TGTGCCAGTAGTACGGGACAGGGCATTCGCAAACAGCCCCAGCATTTT.

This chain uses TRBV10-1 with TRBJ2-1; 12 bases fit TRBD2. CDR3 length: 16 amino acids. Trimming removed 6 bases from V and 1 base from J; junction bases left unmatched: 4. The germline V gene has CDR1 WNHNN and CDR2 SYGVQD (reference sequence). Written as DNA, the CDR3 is TGCGCCAGCAGAATCCTAGCGGGAGGGTCCTACAATGAGCAGTTCTTC. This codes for CASRILAGGSYNEQFF.

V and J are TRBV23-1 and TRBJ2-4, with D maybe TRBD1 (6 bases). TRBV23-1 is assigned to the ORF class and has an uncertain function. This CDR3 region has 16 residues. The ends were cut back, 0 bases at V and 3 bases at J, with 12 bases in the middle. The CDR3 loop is CASSQSGQGSKNIQYF. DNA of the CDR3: TGCGCCAGCAGTCAATCGGGGCAGGGGAGCAAAAACATTCAGTACTTC.

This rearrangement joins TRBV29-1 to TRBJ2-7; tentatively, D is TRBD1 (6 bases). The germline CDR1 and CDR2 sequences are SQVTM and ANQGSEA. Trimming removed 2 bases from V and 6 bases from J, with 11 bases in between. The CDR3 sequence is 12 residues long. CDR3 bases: TGCAGCGTTGAACCAACAGGGTTCGAGCAGTACGTC. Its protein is CSVEPTGFEQYV.

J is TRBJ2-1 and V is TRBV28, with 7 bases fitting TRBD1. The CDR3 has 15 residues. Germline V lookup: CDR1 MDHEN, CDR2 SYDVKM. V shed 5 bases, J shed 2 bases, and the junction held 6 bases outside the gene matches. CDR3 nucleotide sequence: TGTGCCAGCAGTCCGACAGGGCTAGCCTACAATGAGCAGTTCTTC. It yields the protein CASSPTGLAYNEQFF.

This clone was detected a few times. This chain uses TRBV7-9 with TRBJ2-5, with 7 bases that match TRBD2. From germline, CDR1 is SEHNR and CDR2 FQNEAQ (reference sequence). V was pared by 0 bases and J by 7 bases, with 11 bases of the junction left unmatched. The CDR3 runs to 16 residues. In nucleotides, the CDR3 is TGTGCCAGCAGCTTAGCCCGGGACTACCCTCGGGGGACCCAGTACTTC. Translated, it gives CASSLARDYPRGTQYF.

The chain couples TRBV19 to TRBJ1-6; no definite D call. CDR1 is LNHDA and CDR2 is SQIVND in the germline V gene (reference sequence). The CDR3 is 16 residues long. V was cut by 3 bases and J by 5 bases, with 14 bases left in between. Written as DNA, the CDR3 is TGTGCCAGTAGTATGGTCGTCTTGAGGGATAATTCACCCCTCCACTTT. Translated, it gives CASSMVVLRDNSPLHF.

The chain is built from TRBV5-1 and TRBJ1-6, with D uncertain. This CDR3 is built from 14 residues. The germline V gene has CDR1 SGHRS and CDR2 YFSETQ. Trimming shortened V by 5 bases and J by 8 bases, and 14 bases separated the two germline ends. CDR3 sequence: CASSQAGSHSPLHF. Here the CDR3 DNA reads TGCGCCAGCAGTCAAGCAGGATCTCATTCACCCCTCCACTTT.

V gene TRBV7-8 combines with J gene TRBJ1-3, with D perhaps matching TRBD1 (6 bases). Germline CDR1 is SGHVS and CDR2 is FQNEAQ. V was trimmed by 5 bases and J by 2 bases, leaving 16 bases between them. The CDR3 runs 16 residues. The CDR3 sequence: CASSEPYRDPGNTIYF. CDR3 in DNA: TGTGCCAGCAGCGAACCCTACAGGGACCCTGGAAACACCATATATTTT.

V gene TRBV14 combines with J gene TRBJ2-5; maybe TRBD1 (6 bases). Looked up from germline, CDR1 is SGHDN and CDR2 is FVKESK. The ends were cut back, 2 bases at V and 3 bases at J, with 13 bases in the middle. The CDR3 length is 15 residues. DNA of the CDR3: TGTGCCAGCAGCCAATGGACAGTCGGGAAAGAGACCCAGTACTTC. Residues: CASSQWTVGKETQYF. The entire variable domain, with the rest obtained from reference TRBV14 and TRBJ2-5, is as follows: EAGVTQFPSHSVIEKGQTVTLRCDPISGHDNLYWYRRVMGKEIKFLLHFVKESKQDESGMPNNRFLAERTGGTYSTLKVQPAELEDSGVYFCASSQWTVGKETQYFGPGTRLLVL.